This TCR beta chain was profiled in a study of cytomegalovirus exposure and HLA in healthy donors. Whole-study findings and limits: In a later analysis, donors in an Asian-associated ancestry cluster reportedly had fewer N-insertions in productive TCRs than the cohort mean. CMV antigen specificity was confirmed in vitro for a few CMV-associated chains.

It was with 60 Vbeta and 13 Jbeta primers that the PCR ran. Sequencing was performed with immunoSEQ multiplex PCR; in TCRdb, only in-frame clones are kept and a portion is missing. This table has almost 85,000 clones, 78% appearing once. Turning to this clone: Its antigen is not identified.

CDR1 LNHDA and CDR2 SQIVND come from the germline V gene (reference sequence). V dropped 4 bases and J dropped 4 bases, with 13 bases sitting between them. CDR3 length equals 14 residues. The V gene is TRBV19, the J gene TRBJ1-1; D may be TRBD1 (5 bases). The clonotype comes from a male donor in good health and CMV-seropositive. The sample taken for sequencing was PBMCs. The DNA of the CDR3 is TGTGCCAGTAGTAAGGGGCGGGGGGGCACTGAAGCTTTCTTT. Residues: CASSKGRGGTEAFF.